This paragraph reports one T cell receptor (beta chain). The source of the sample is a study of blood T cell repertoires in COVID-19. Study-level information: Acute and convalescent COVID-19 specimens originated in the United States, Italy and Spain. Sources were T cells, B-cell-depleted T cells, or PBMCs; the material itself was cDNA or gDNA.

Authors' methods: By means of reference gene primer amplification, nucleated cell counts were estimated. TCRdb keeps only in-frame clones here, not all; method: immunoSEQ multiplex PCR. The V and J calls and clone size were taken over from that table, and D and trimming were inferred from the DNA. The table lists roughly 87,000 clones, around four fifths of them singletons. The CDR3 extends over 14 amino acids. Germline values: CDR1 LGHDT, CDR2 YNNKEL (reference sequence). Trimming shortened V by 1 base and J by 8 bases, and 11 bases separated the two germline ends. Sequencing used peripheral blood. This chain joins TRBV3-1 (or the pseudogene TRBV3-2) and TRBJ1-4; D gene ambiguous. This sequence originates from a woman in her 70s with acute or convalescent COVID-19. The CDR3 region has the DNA TGTGCCAGCAGCCAAGGGGTTCGGGAAGAAAAACTGTTTTTT. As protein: CASSQGVREEKLFF.